This T cell receptor beta chain is from a study of technical replicates of blood from four donors. V trimming: 1 base; J trimming: 5 bases; junction bases outside the gene matches: 1. The germline V gene has CDR1 MNHNS and CDR2 SASEGT. This CDR3 has 15 residues. Sequenced by immunoSEQ multiplex PCR; TCRdb stores in-frame clones only, minus some. The sample lists some 76,000 clones; roughly 92% were seen once. What was sequenced was T cells isolated from PBMCs. The sequence was obtained from a human donor in good health. This chain joins TRBV6-1 and TRBJ2-7; 14 bases are shared with TRBD2. DNA of the CDR3: TGTGCCAGCAGTGAAGGGGGACTAGCGGGAGACGAGCAGTACTTC. This gives the protein CASSEGGLAGDEQYF.